The 29 T cell receptor beta chains below were found in one sample sequenced in a study of shared clonotypes between healthy human individuals. The protocol was immunoSEQ multiplex PCR, while the TCRdb copy is restricted to in-frame clones and leaves out a portion. Counted here are under 200,000 clones, 80% to 95% occurring once; the ten biggest clones make up 0.067%. Sequences were obtained from naive CD4+ T cells sorted from blood. As for subset: CD45RA+ positively selected. These receptors all stem from a woman aged 25 to 45 in good health.

The chain recombines TRBV5-4 with TRBJ2-7; 7 nucleotides align to TRBD1. Germline lookup yields CDR1 SGHNT and CDR2 YYREEE (reference sequence). Germline trimming cut 4 bases from V and 0 bases from J; bases unmatched to any gene: 4. CDR3 size: 14 residues. CDR3 loop: CASSAWDSSYEQYF. Written as DNA, the CDR3 is TGTGCCAGCAGCGCCTGGGACAGCTCCTACGAGCAGTACTTC. Variable domain in full (rest from reference TRBV5-4 and TRBJ2-7): ETGVTQSPTHLIKTRGQQVTLRCSSQSGHNTVSWYQQALGQGPQFIFQYYREEENGRGNFPPRFSGLQFPNYSSELNVNALELDDSALYLCASSAWDSSYEQYFGPGTRLTVT.

The V gene is TRBV5-1, the J gene TRBJ2-6; D is unclear. Between the trimmed V and J ends, which lost 6 bases and 4 bases, there was a span of 14 bases. Looked up from germline, CDR1 is SGHRS and CDR2 is YFSETQ. The CDR3 consists of 15 residues. CDR3 protein: CASTTVGSGANVLTF. CDR3 DNA sequence: TGCGCCAGCACCACGGTGGGCTCAGGGGCCAACGTCCTGACTTTC.

The chain is built from TRBV2 and TRBJ2-2; 8 nucleotides agree with TRBD2. The germline V gene has CDR1 SNHLY and CDR2 FYNNEI. This CDR3 contains 16 residues. The junction had 9 bases not matched to a gene; V was cut back by 5 bases and J by 4 bases. CDR3 sequence (DNA): TGTGCCAGCAGTCTAGCGGGTACGCGAGGCACCGGGGAGCTGTTTTTT. Translation: CASSLAGTRGTGELFF.

V and J are TRBV7-8 and TRBJ1-1; 9 bases match TRBD1. Germline CDR1 is SGHVS and CDR2 is FQNEAQ. The length of the CDR3 is 15 residues. The V gene end was trimmed by 2 bases and the J gene end by 5 bases; junction bases not matched to a gene: 6. This CDR3 reads CASSLRDRVNTEAFF. CDR3 DNA sequence: TGTGCCAGCAGCTTAAGGGACAGGGTTAATACTGAAGCTTTCTTT.

Here the CDR3 DNA reads TGTGCCAGCTCACAAGCGAACTCCTACGAGCAGTACTTC. Its protein is CASSQANSYEQYF. The chain links TRBV28 to TRBJ2-5; D remains ambiguous. The end of the DNA fits TRBJ2-7 better, so the J call may be wrong. This CDR3 comprises 13 residues. Per the germline V gene, CDR1 is MDHEN and CDR2 is SYDVKM.

The V and J genes are TRBV18 and TRBJ1-1, with D hard to call. Germline lookup yields CDR1 KGHSH and CDR2 LQKENI. Deletions cut 5 bases from V and 8 bases from J, with 15 bases between. This CDR3 has 13 amino acids. The CDR3 bases are TGTGCCAGCTCAGAGAGGGAAGGTGGAGAAGCTTTCTTT. The encoded protein is CASSEREGGEAFF.

The J gene is TRBJ2-5, the V gene TRBV6-1; 9 nucleotides line up with TRBD2. The V and J ends lost 8 bases and 4 bases, in that order; junction bases with no gene match: 11. The length of the CDR3 is 15 residues. CDR1 MNHNS and CDR2 SASEGT come from the germline V gene. In DNA form, the CDR3 reads TGTGCCAGCTCAATGGTTAGCGGGAGACGAGAGACCCAGTACTTC. Encoded protein: CASSMVSGRRETQYF.

This rearrangement joins TRBV5-1 to TRBJ1-6; 10 bases map to TRBD1. Trimming took 0 bases from V and 10 from J; bases not matched to a gene: 7. The germline V gene encodes CDR1 SGHRS and CDR2 YFSETQ. CDR3 length: 16 residues. In DNA form, the CDR3 reads TGCGCCAGCAGCTTGGCAGGGACAGGGGTGGACTCACCCCTCCACTTT. Protein: CASSLAGTGVDSPLHF. The full variable domain, with the rest looked up from reference TRBV5-1 and TRBJ1-6, is KAGVTQTPRYLIKTRGQQVTLSCSPISGHRSVSWYQQTPGQGLQFLFEYFSETQRNKGNFPGRFSGRQFSNSRSEMNVSTLELGDSALYLCASSLAGTGVDSPLHFGNGTRLTVT.

This sequence joins TRBV5-1 and TRBJ2-7, with 10 nucleotides matching TRBD2. The CDR3 spans 14 residues. V dropped 6 bases and J dropped 1; count of bases not matched to a gene: 4. The V gene's germline CDR1 is SGHRS and CDR2 YFSETQ. This CDR3 is CASTQREGSYEQYF. The CDR3 DNA is TGCGCCAGCACCCAGCGGGAGGGGTCCTACGAGCAGTACTTC.

The chain couples TRBV19 to TRBJ2-5, with 9 bases that match TRBD1. The J call may be incorrect, as the DNA end agrees better with TRBJ2-7. CDR1 LNHDA and CDR2 SQIVND come from the germline V gene (reference sequence). The CDR3 is 17 residues long. The CDR3 here is CASSIRAGQGYLSEQYF. The CDR3 region has the DNA TGTGCCAGTAGTATACGAGCGGGACAGGGCTATTTGAGCGAGCAGTACTTC.

This chain uses TRBV28 with TRBJ1-5, with a tentative D call TRBD1 (5 bases). Per germline, CDR1 MDHEN and CDR2 SYDVKM. The V end lost 7 bases, the J end lost 9 bases, and 22 bases lay between the germline ends. The CDR3 sequence is 15 residues long. CDR3 amino acids: CASTMDTSQVRPQHF. Here the CDR3 DNA reads TGTGCCAGCACAATGGACACCTCACAAGTTCGGCCCCAGCATTTT.

The chain employs TRBV19 and TRBJ2-7; 8 bases match TRBD2. In germline, CDR1 is LNHDA, CDR2 SQIVND (reference sequence). Germline trimming cut 5 bases from V and 5 bases from J; bases unmatched to any gene: 14. The CDR3 is 16 residues long. The chain's CDR3 is CASSVGPWTSRDEQYF. In DNA form, the CDR3 reads TGTGCCAGTAGTGTGGGGCCCTGGACTAGCAGGGACGAGCAGTACTTC. The whole variable domain, remainder taken from reference TRBV19 and TRBJ2-7, is DGGITQSPKYLFRKEGQNVTLSCEQNLNHDAMYWYRQDPGQGLRLIYYSQIVNDFQKGDIAEGYSVSREKKESFPLTVTSAQKNPTAFYLCASSVGPWTSRDEQYFGPGTRLTVT.

This chain uses TRBV18 with TRBJ1-1; D is unclear. CDR1 is KGHSH, CDR2 LQKENI, per germline. Trimming left V 1 base short and J 2 bases short, with 14 bases between. The CDR3 runs 16 residues. CDR3 amino acids: CASSPQTTGPNTEAFF. CDR3 sequence (DNA): TGTGCCAGCTCACCACAAACGACTGGGCCCAACACTGAAGCTTTCTTT.

This chain uses TRBV7-9 with TRBJ1-5; 10 nucleotides align to TRBD1. With V trimmed by 8 bases and J by 2 bases, 9 bases remained unmatched. This CDR3 comprises 16 residues. Germline V CDR1 and CDR2: SEHNR, FQNEAQ (reference sequence). In DNA, the CDR3 is TGTGCCAGCGGGACCGGGACAGGGGAACGCAATCAGCCCCAGCATTTT. This gives the protein CASGTGTGERNQPQHF.

The genes are TRBV7-2 and TRBJ1-1; D remains ambiguous. Germline V lookup: CDR1 SGHTA, CDR2 FQGNSA. Trimming removed 3 bases at V and 1 base at J, with 9 bases between. This CDR3 comprises 14 residues. The CDR3 is CASSFSQTNTEAFF. The DNA for the CDR3 is TGTGCCAGCAGCTTTAGCCAGACGAACACTGAAGCTTTCTTT.

This chain joins TRBV13 and TRBJ1-6; D remains ambiguous. Trimming took 4 bases from V and 10 from J, leaving 23 bases between them. The CDR3 totals 17 residues. Germline V CDR1 and CDR2: PRHDT, FYEKMQ (reference sequence). The CDR3 loop reads CASSSQQRRSLSSPLHF. CDR3 coding DNA: TGTGCCAGCAGCTCCCAGCAAAGACGTTCTTTAAGCTCACCCCTCCACTTT.

The genes are TRBV27 and TRBJ2-7; TRBD2 matches at 8 bases. The CDR3 sequence is 16 residues long. The germline V gene encodes CDR1 MNHEY and CDR2 SMNVEV (reference sequence). V dropped 6 bases and J dropped 7; count of bases not matched to a gene: 17. CDR3 loop: CASRPGDFPSGSEQYF. CDR3 sequence (DNA): TGTGCCAGCAGGCCGGGGGATTTTCCAAGCGGGAGTGAGCAGTACTTC.

V gene TRBV27 combines with J gene TRBJ2-5; 7 bases agree with TRBD2. The V gene's germline CDR1 is MNHEY and CDR2 SMNVEV (reference sequence). The CDR3 is 12 amino acids. Unmatched junction bases numbered 5, after V lost 8 bases and J lost 5 bases. The CDR3 protein is CASGLGWETQYF. As DNA, the CDR3 is TGTGCCAGCGGACTAGGGTGGGAGACCCAGTACTTC.

This clone came up once. The V gene is TRBV6-5, the J gene TRBJ1-2, with 9 bases that match TRBD1. The CDR3 runs to 14 residues. V shed 5 bases and J 6 bases; nucleotides not matched to a gene: 7. Per the germline V gene, CDR1 is MNHEY and CDR2 is SVGAGI. The CDR3 reads CASSTYRGHNGYTF. The CDR3 coding sequence is TGTGCCAGCAGTACCTACAGGGGGCATAATGGCTACACCTTC.

This sequence joins TRBV25-1 and TRBJ1-2; 10 positions agree with TRBD1. The V segment lost 2 bases and the J segment 7 bases; nucleotides outside the gene matches: 4. CDR1 and CDR2 from the germline V gene are MGHDK and SYGVNS. The CDR3 sequence is 14 residues long. The CDR3 protein is CASSEIGTGAGYTF. The DNA of the CDR3 is TGTGCCAGCAGTGAAATAGGGACAGGGGCTGGCTACACCTTC.

The chain joins TRBV6-1 to TRBJ2-7; D remains unclear. V lost 6 bases to trimming and J lost 5 bases, with 14 bases between them. Germline V lookup: CDR1 MNHNS, CDR2 SASEGT. The CDR3 contains 13 residues. CDR3 sequence (DNA): TGTGCCAGCAGGGCAGCTACTCTCGACGAGCAGTACTTC. Its protein product is CASRAATLDEQYF.

The chain has TRBV2 and TRBJ1-4; D is possibly TRBD1 (5 bases). Germline loops: CDR1 SNHLY, CDR2 FYNNEI. This CDR3 has 14 residues. Trimming pared 5 bases from V and 8 bases from J, leaving 15 bases between. CDR3 sequence: CASSRVRQGEKLFF. The CDR3 region has the DNA TGTGCCAGCAGTAGGGTTCGTCAGGGAGAAAAACTGTTTTTT.

A remark on this clone: The junction shows a germline mismatch at one end, possibly a read error. This chain links TRBV20-1 with TRBJ2-7; D perhaps matches TRBD2 (6 bases). This CDR3 spans 11 amino acids. Germline V gives CDR1 DFQATT, CDR2 SNEGSKA (reference sequence). In DNA form, the CDR3 reads TGCAGTGCTAATCCGGGAGAAGCTTGGTCCTTC. Translating it yields CSANPGEAWSF.

In its sample, this clone was seen a few times. This sequence joins TRBV10-3 and TRBJ2-7, with 13 nucleotides matching TRBD2. The CDR3 runs 15 residues. Germline values: CDR1 ENHRY, CDR2 SYGVKD. V gave up 6 bases and J gave up 2 bases; unmatched junction bases: 4. CDR3 amino acids: CAISPGLAGAYEQYF. Here the CDR3 DNA reads TGTGCCATCAGCCCTGGACTAGCGGGAGCCTACGAGCAGTACTTC.

V gene TRBV6-1 combines with J gene TRBJ2-7, with D unresolved. V lost 5 bases, J lost 4 bases, and 9 bases lay in between. This CDR3 region has 12 residues. Per germline, CDR1 MNHNS and CDR2 SASEGT. CDR3 DNA: TGTGCCAGCAGTTGGGTGGCTTACGAGCAGTACTTC. This translates into CASSWVAYEQYF.

A word on this clone: An end of the junction differs from the germline gene, which may be a read error. The rearrangement joins TRBV10-3 to TRBJ2-5; possible D gene TRBD2, 6 bases. This CDR3 contains 16 residues. Germline values: CDR1 ENHRY, CDR2 SYGVKD. This chain's CDR3 is CAISENPAGLQGTQYF. The CDR3 DNA reads as TGTGCCATCAGTGAGAATCCCGCGGGGTTACAAGGGACCCAGTACTTC.

J is TRBJ2-5 and V is TRBV27; TRBD2 might be the D (6 bases). Judging by the DNA end, TRBJ2-7 fits better; the J call may be wrong. CDR3 size: 13 residues. Germline V gene lookup returns CDR1 MNHEY and CDR2 SMNVEV (reference sequence). The CDR3 protein is CATSGSSSYEQYF. The CDR3 region has the DNA TGTGCCACCTCCGGGAGTAGCTCCTACGAGCAGTACTTC.

The chain recombines TRBV18 with TRBJ2-3; 7 bases fit TRBD1. With 6 bases clipped from V and 5 bases from J, the junction kept 11 bases outside the gene matches. This CDR3 region has 15 residues. The germline gives CDR1 KGHSH, CDR2 LQKENI. CDR3 residues: CASSPLGQEKDTQYF. The CDR3 DNA follows: TGTGCCAGCTCCCCTCTAGGACAGGAGAAAGATACGCAGTATTTT.

The rearrangement links TRBV7-6 to TRBJ2-2, with a possible D match to TRBD2 (5 bases). The germline V gene has CDR1 SGHVS and CDR2 FNYEAQ. Trimming took 5 bases from V and 6 from J, leaving 16 bases between them. The CDR3 runs 15 residues. Written as DNA, the CDR3 is TGTGCCAGCAGCCCTCGGACTTCCCCCCCCGGGGAGCTGTTTTTT. Residues: CASSPRTSPPGELFF.